The source of this T cell receptor (beta chain) is a study of T cell repertoires in cytomegalovirus infection. Study background: Through public TCR beta signatures, both CMV infection and matching HLA type were indicated. General study points: Summed public TCR beta family frequency identified CMV carriers bearing the relevant HLA. Ex vivo, HLA-C-restricted CMV-specific TCR beta clonotypes prevailed over the rest of the response.

In TCRdb, the reads were re-called with MiXCR into one record per CDR3 protein. Of approximately 750,000 distinct CDR3 sequences in the sample, about a third were seen once. The CDR3 extends over 13 amino acids. Germline V gives CDR1 MNHNY, CDR2 SVGAGI (reference sequence). The ends were cut back, 4 bases at V and 7 bases at J, with 14 bases in the middle. For this clonotype: The antigen remains undetermined.

The V gene is TRBV6-6, the J gene TRBJ2-7; D may be TRBD1 (7 bases). The sequence derives from a human donor in good health (CMV status not recorded). Some clones in this sample may be carry-over from other donors' samples. Sequencing used PBMCs. Written as DNA, the CDR3 is TGTGCCAGCAGTTCACCGGAGGGACAGGAGCAGTACTTC. This sequence encodes CASSSPEGQEQYF.